Here is one TCR beta chain with its context. Antigen: not known. The V gene end was trimmed by 5 bases and the J gene end by 2 bases; junction bases not matched to a gene: 2. Germline V lookup: CDR1 SGHNT, CDR2 YYREEE (reference sequence). The CDR3 is made up of 13 amino acids. The table came from immunoSEQ multiplex PCR; TCRdb's copy has only in-frame clones and leaves some out. The sample shows about 84,000 clones, around 85% of them seen only once. The sample belongs to a study of T cell responses to AZD1222 COVID-19 vaccine. Study results and limitations: A reported finding is that nearly half of spike-specific TCRs target unmutated variant regions.

The TCR was taken from an adult who received the AZD1222 COVID-19 vaccine. Sequencing used peripheral blood, obtained 28 days after the second AZD1222 dose. The V call is TRBV5-4, the J call TRBJ2-3; TRBD2 matches at 7 bases. The CDR3 region is CASRGRATDTQYF. As DNA, the CDR3 is TGTGCCAGCAGGGGGAGGGCCACAGATACGCAGTATTTT.